This TCR beta chain was captured in a study of shared clonotypes between healthy human individuals. This CDR3 region has 15 residues. CDR1 SNHLY and CDR2 FYNNEI come from the germline V gene. Study results and limitations: Rarefaction analysis demonstrated incomplete sorted-subset sequencing notwithstanding large depth. Compared with memory subsets, naive subsets generally had larger estimated richness.

Terminally differentiated effector memory CD45RA+ cells were left out of the naive CD8 fraction, which was CD45RO-negative and positively selected for CCR7. The repertoire was sequenced with immunoSEQ multiplex PCR; TCRdb's copy has only in-frame clones and lacks some. The sample records around 610,000 clones, 90% to 97% being singletons. Note on this clone: Its antigen is currently unknown.

The genes are TRBV2 and TRBJ2-5; D might be TRBD1 (6 bases). Near its end, the DNA agrees better with TRBJ2-7, so the J call may be wrong. This TCR was recovered from a woman between 25 and 40 years old in good health. Specimen: naive CD8+ T cells sorted from blood. Here the CDR3 DNA reads TGTGCCAGCAGTGAAGGCAGGGGAACAGGCTACGAGCAGTACTTC. Translating gives CASSEGRGTGYEQYF.